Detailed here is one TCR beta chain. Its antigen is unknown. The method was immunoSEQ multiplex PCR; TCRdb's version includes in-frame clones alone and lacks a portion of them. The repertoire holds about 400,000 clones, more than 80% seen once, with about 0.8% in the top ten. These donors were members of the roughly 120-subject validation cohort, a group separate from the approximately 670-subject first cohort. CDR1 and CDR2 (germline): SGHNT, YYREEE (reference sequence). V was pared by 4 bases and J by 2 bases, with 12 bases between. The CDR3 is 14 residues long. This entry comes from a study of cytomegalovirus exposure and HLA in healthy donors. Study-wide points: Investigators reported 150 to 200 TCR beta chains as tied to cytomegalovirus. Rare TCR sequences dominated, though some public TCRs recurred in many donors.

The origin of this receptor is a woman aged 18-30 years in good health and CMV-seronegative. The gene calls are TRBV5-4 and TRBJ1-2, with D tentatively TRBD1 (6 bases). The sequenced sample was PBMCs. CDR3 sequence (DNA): TGTGCCAGCAGCGCCACAGGGACAAACTATGGCTACACCTTC. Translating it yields CASSATGTNYGYTF.